The clone carrying this TCR beta chain was recorded a few times. Its antigen is undetermined. This sample is part of a study of identical twins. Study outcomes and limitations: Without tracking the same donors, conclusions rested on cross-sectional statistical analysis.

The germline V gene encodes CDR1 LGHNA and CDR2 YNFKEQ. V lost 0 bases, J lost 8 bases, and 16 bases lay in between. CDR3 length equals 16 residues. Template switching added a universal primer site, and cDNA bore unique molecular identifiers. Via MiXCR, TCRdb re-called the 5' RACE reads, giving one row per CDR3 protein. This sample carries around 680,000 distinct CDR3 sequences, 8.6% of them seen once, and the ten largest clones take around 0.98%. In addition, the sample was reused for a study of yellow fever vaccine responses in identical twins. As that study records: In identical twins, vaccine T cell responses appeared partly shared and partly individual.

This receptor was identified in a woman younger than 35 in good health. J is TRBJ1-4 and V is TRBV4-2; D may be TRBD1 (6 bases). Sequenced: PBMCs. The CDR3 DNA reads TGTGCCAGCAGCCAAGAGTCGGCAGGGGATCGAGAAAAACTGTTTTTT. Encoded protein: CASSQESAGDREKLFF.